Shown below are 25 T cell receptor beta chains from a single sample sequenced in a study of shared clonotypes between healthy human individuals. Produced via immunoSEQ multiplex PCR; TCRdb's table is partial and in-frame only. The sample has around 550,000 clones, about 95% seen once; the top ten hold over 0.1%. Terminally differentiated effector memory CD45RA+ cells were excluded by CCR7 positive selection of CD45RO-negative cells. Sequenced: naive CD8+ T cells sorted from blood. The receptor set was obtained from a woman in her 30s in good health.

This clone was counted once. DNA of the CDR3: TGTGCCAGCAGCTCTGAGGGCCTAAGCCGGTATTTT. It translates to CASSSEGLSRYF. V is TRBV7-6 and J is TRBJ2-3; D possibly corresponds to TRBD2 (5 bases). The length of the CDR3 is 12 residues. Trimming cost V 4 bases and J 14 bases, with 16 bases left between them. Germline CDR1 and CDR2: SGHVS and FNYEAQ.

The V and J genes are TRBV7-9 and TRBJ2-7; 10 nucleotides line up with TRBD1. Germline loops: CDR1 SEHNR, CDR2 FQNEAQ (reference sequence). Losses at the gene ends were 5 bases for V and 3 bases for J; bases not matched to a gene: 7. CDR3 size: 15 residues. The chain's CDR3 is CASSTPDRGDYEQYF. The CDR3 DNA is TGTGCCAGCAGCACCCCGGACAGGGGGGACTACGAGCAGTACTTC.

The chain carries TRBV28 and TRBJ2-7; 11 bases align to TRBD2. The CDR3 length is 16 residues. CDR1 is MDHEN, CDR2 SYDVKM, per germline. Trimming removed 3 bases from V and 3 bases from J; junction bases left unmatched: 7. The CDR3 region has the DNA TGTGCCAGCAGTTTTGGCGGGACTAGCGGATTCTACGAGCAGTACTTC. The encoded protein is CASSFGGTSGFYEQYF.

V is TRBV6-5 and J is TRBJ1-5; tentatively, D is TRBD1 (6 bases). The CDR3 is 12 residues long. V was cut by 4 bases and J by 6 bases, with 7 bases left in between. Germline V gene lookup returns CDR1 MNHEY and CDR2 SVGAGI. The CDR3 spells CASSWGLQPQHF. CDR3 in DNA: TGTGCCAGCAGTTGGGGGCTTCAGCCCCAGCATTTT.

In the case of this clone: Other DNA sequences in the sample encode the same CDR3. V and J are TRBV28 and TRBJ2-3; D remains ambiguous. The CDR3 has 14 amino acids. V was cut by 3 bases and J by 2 bases, with 9 bases left in between. Germline loops: CDR1 MDHEN, CDR2 SYDVKM. The CDR3 reads CASSLSSSTDTQYF. The CDR3 DNA reads as TGTGCCAGCAGTTTGAGTAGCTCCACAGATACGCAGTATTTT.

The chain employs TRBV6-1 and TRBJ2-7, with 11 bases aligning to TRBD2. The CDR3 has 15 amino acids. Trimming cost V 7 bases and J 5 bases; bases outside gene matches: 10. Looked up from germline, CDR1 is MNHNS and CDR2 is SASEGT. The CDR3 protein is CASMRTSGSLDEQYF. In DNA, the CDR3 is TGTGCCAGCATGCGTACTAGCGGGAGTCTCGACGAGCAGTACTTC.

The CDR3 loop is CASSDPEGAPEAFF. The DNA of the CDR3 is TGTGCCAGCAGTGACCCCGAGGGGGCCCCTGAAGCTTTCTTT. This chain links TRBV28 with TRBJ1-1, with TRBD1 identical over 7 bases. CDR1 and CDR2 from the germline V gene are MDHEN and SYDVKM. The junction had 9 bases not matched to a gene; V was cut back by 5 bases and J by 6 bases. The CDR3 runs to 14 residues.

This chain connects TRBV5-1 to TRBJ2-5; 8 bases match TRBD1. The trim removed 4 bases at V and 2 bases at J, leaving 10 bases unmatched. The CDR3 is made up of 16 amino acids. Per germline, CDR1 SGHRS and CDR2 YFSETQ. This CDR3 is CASSPDRTGIQETQYF. CDR3 coding DNA: TGCGCCAGCAGCCCCGACAGGACAGGGATTCAAGAGACCCAGTACTTC.

The chain joins TRBV5-6 to TRBJ2-5; D remains ambiguous. Trimming took off 4 bases at V and 8 bases at J, with 15 bases between the two ends. Germline CDR1 and CDR2: SGHDT and YYEEEE. The length of the CDR3 is 13 residues. CDR3 sequence: CASSATLTPTQYF. The CDR3 DNA reads TGTGCCAGCAGCGCAACGCTGACACCAACCCAGTACTTC.

The rearrangement links TRBV11-3 to TRBJ2-7; no firm D call. Trimming took 5 bases from V and 4 from J, leaving 12 bases between them. Germline CDR1 SGHNT, CDR2 YENEEA. The CDR3 length is 13 residues. CDR3 amino acids: CASSPPDGYEQYF. The CDR3 DNA sequence: TGTGCCAGCAGCCCCCCGGACGGTTACGAGCAGTACTTC.

This sequence joins TRBV9 and TRBJ2-1, with D perhaps TRBD2 (5 bases). This CDR3 contains 14 residues. Trimming stripped 0 bases from V and 7 bases from J, with 11 bases between. Germline V CDR1 and CDR2: SGDLS, YYNGEE. The CDR3 here is CASSVGSVRNEQFF. The DNA of the CDR3 is TGTGCCAGCAGCGTAGGTAGCGTTAGGAATGAGCAGTTCTTC.

This clone has only a few counts. V and J are TRBV7-2 and TRBJ2-1; D unresolved. CDR1 and CDR2 (germline): SGHTA, FQGNSA. V lost 3 bases, J lost 2 bases, and 8 bases lay in between. The length of the CDR3 is 14 residues. The CDR3 DNA reads TGTGCCAGCAGCTTCATGGGCCCCTACAATGAGCAGTTCTTC. The encoded protein is CASSFMGPYNEQFF.

This chain links TRBV7-9 with TRBJ2-2; 9 bases fit TRBD1. Germline trimming cut 5 bases from V and 6 bases from J; bases unmatched to any gene: 16. In germline, CDR1 is SEHNR, CDR2 FQNEAQ (reference sequence). This CDR3 comprises 18 residues. This CDR3 reads CASSVLKGQGISAGELFF. CDR3 DNA: TGTGCCAGCAGCGTCTTAAAAGGACAGGGGATTTCGGCCGGGGAGCTGTTTTTT.

The chain employs TRBV27 and TRBJ2-2; 9 bases fit TRBD2. The germline V gene encodes CDR1 MNHEY and CDR2 SMNVEV (reference sequence). V shed 5 bases and J 7 bases; nucleotides not matched to a gene: 14. The CDR3 spans 17 residues. As DNA, the CDR3 is TGTGCCAGCAGTCCCGTCGGTGCTAGCGGGATCGGCGGGGAGCTGTTTTTT. Encoded protein: CASSPVGASGIGGELFF.

This sequence joins TRBV2 and TRBJ2-4; D is ambiguous. Germline V gene lookup returns CDR1 SNHLY and CDR2 FYNNEI. Trimming took 7 bases from V and 1 from J, leaving 5 bases between them. The CDR3 consists of 12 residues. CDR3 residues: CASMGAKNIQYF. The CDR3 DNA is TGTGCCAGCATGGGGGCCAAAAACATTCAGTACTTC. The full variable domain, with the rest looked up from reference TRBV2 and TRBJ2-4, is EPEVTQTPSHQVTQMGQEVILRCVPISNHLYFYWYRQILGQKVEFLVSFYNNEISEKSEIFDDQFSVERPDGSNFTLKIRSTKLEDSAMYFCASMGAKNIQYFGAGTRLSVL.

V is TRBV27 and J is TRBJ2-7, with 7 bases identical to TRBD2. Per the germline V gene, CDR1 is MNHEY and CDR2 is SMNVEV (reference sequence). The CDR3 is 15 residues long. Germline trimming cut 2 bases from V and 2 bases from J; bases unmatched to any gene: 6. The DNA for the CDR3 is TGTGCCAGCAGTTTAGCGGGGGAGTTTGCCTACGAGCAGTACTTC. Encoded protein: CASSLAGEFAYEQYF.

The V call is TRBV6-1, the J call TRBJ1-4, with 7 bases fitting TRBD1. CDR1 and CDR2 (germline): MNHNS, SASEGT. This CDR3 contains 15 residues. V dropped 2 bases and J dropped 7; count of bases not matched to a gene: 7. The CDR3 spells CASSEFRGFSEKLFF. CDR3 nucleotide sequence: TGTGCCAGCAGTGAATTCAGGGGGTTTAGTGAAAAACTGTTTTTT.

This clone was observed once. The chain joins TRBV7-2 to TRBJ2-7; 8 nucleotides match TRBD2. The ends lost 6 bases at V and 2 bases at J; junction bases unmatched: 9. This CDR3 comprises 15 residues. Germline lookup yields CDR1 SGHTA and CDR2 FQGNSA. The CDR3: CASSLSGSRPYEQYF. The CDR3 DNA follows: TGTGCCAGCAGTTTGAGCGGGAGTAGGCCCTACGAGCAGTACTTC.

The chain couples TRBV6-4 to TRBJ2-7; D is unresolved. Germline V gives CDR1 MRHNA, CDR2 SNTAGT. V was shortened by 11 bases and J by 4 bases, with 6 bases between the two germline ends. The length of the CDR3 is 9 residues. The DNA of the CDR3 is TGTGCCGGGTCGTACGAGCAGTACTTC. This gives the protein CAGSYEQYF.

This chain uses TRBV13 with TRBJ1-2, with D uncertain. The germline V and J ends were trimmed by 3 bases and 8 bases, with 13 bases remaining between them. This CDR3 comprises 13 residues. Germline V CDR1 and CDR2: PRHDT, FYEKMQ (reference sequence). The CDR3 loop is CASSLNLVGGYTF. The DNA for the CDR3 is TGTGCCAGCAGCTTGAATCTAGTCGGAGGCTACACCTTC.

CDR3 residues: CASSLRRSGRAEDTQYF. CDR3 coding DNA: TGTGCCAGCAGCTTAAGGAGAAGCGGGAGGGCCGAAGATACGCAGTATTTT. The chain couples TRBV7-3 to TRBJ2-3; TRBD2 aligns across 10 bases. Germline V gene data show CDR1 as SGHTA and CDR2 as FQGTGA. The J segment lost 5 bases and the V segment lost 1 base, leaving 9 bases of the junction unmatched. The CDR3 contains 17 residues.

V gene TRBV7-9 combines with J gene TRBJ2-4; D is ambiguous. Germline V lookup: CDR1 SEHNR, CDR2 FQNEAQ (reference sequence). CDR3 length equals 14 residues. V lost 5 bases to trimming and J lost 0 bases, with 8 bases between them. The CDR3 nucleotides are TGTGCCAGCAGCGTGCCTTTAGCCAAAAACATTCAGTACTTC. The encoded protein is CASSVPLAKNIQYF.

This chain uses TRBV27 with TRBJ1-1; 9 bases match TRBD1. This CDR3 is 16 amino acids long. V shed 6 bases and J 6 bases; nucleotides not matched to a gene: 14. Germline V lookup: CDR1 MNHEY, CDR2 SMNVEV (reference sequence). The CDR3 bases are TGTGCCAGCAGCCCTAGCCCCGGGACAGGGTGGCCTGAAGCTTTCTTT. This codes for CASSPSPGTGWPEAFF.

The J gene is TRBJ1-1, the V gene TRBV5-1, with TRBD1 matching 9 bases. V shed 3 bases and J 5 bases; nucleotides not matched to a gene: 11. The CDR3 covers 16 residues. Germline assignment: CDR1 SGHRS and CDR2 YFSETQ. The CDR3 DNA follows: TGCGCCAGCAGCTCTATCTTTAGGACAGGGGATACTGAAGCTTTCTTT. This codes for CASSSIFRTGDTEAFF.

The count of this clone is one. The rearrangement joins TRBV19 to TRBJ2-1, with D possibly being TRBD2 (6 bases). The CDR3 has 12 residues. V was cut by 5 bases and J by 12 bases, with 14 bases left in between. Germline V CDR1 and CDR2: LNHDA, SQIVND (reference sequence). DNA of the CDR3: TGTGCCAGTAGTGGCGGCCAGGGAGGGCAGTTCTTC. Translation: CASSGGQGGQFF.